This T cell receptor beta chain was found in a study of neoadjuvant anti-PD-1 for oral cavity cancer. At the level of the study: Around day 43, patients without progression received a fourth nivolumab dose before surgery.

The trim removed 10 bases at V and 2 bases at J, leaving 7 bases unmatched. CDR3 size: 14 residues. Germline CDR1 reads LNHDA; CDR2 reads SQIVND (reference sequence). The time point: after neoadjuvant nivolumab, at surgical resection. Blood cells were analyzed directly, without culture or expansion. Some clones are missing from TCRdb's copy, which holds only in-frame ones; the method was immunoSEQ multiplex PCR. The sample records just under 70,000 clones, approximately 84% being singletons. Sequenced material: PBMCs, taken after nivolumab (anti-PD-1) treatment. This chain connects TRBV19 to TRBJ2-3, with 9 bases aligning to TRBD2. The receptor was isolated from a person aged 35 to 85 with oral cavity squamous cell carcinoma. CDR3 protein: CATTVAGATDTQYF. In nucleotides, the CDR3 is TGTGCCACCACAGTAGCGGGAGCCACAGATACGCAGTATTTT.